This TCR beta chain was identified in a study of HIV-infected patients and healthy controls. TCRdb redid the calling of the 5' RACE reads with MiXCR, one entry per CDR3 protein. The data show about 64,000 distinct CDR3 sequences, roughly a fifth seen once. This CDR3 contains 17 residues. CDR1 and CDR2 (germline): MGHRA, YSYEKL. V was clipped by 4 bases and J by 4 bases, with 22 bases between them. The table lists this clonotype with many counts. The receptor was derived from a human donor in good health. This sequence joins TRBV4-1 and TRBJ2-5; TRBD1 is a possible D gene (5 bases). Sample: CD4+ T cells from blood. In DNA form, the CDR3 reads TGCGCCAGCAGCCCAAGAGAGAGGCAGGGTAGAGGAGAGACCCAGTACTTC. Its translation: CASSPRERQGRGETQYF.